These T cell receptor beta chains were read from a single sample in a study of blood T cell repertoires in COVID-19. Method: immunoSEQ multiplex PCR; TCRdb's copy keeps in-frame clones and lacks some. Altogether 220,000 or so clones are present, about 82% being singletons, with the ten largest covering around 1.9%. The sequencing input was PBMCs or T cells enriched from blood (not recorded which). The receptors shown here come from a woman aged 50 to 65 who had recovered from COVID-19. The CDR3 runs from the conserved cysteine through the conserved F or W. A D gene is named only where the DNA matches it firmly. Size is stated for part of the rows, as once, few or many counts, or as a class when the clone is expanded.

clone_size: -
v_call: TRBV19
j_call: TRBJ1-2
d_call: TRBD1
cdr3_aa: CASSPQAGTGIYGYTF
cdr3_nt: TGTGCCAGTAGTCCCCAAGCCGGGACAGGGATCTATGGCTACACCTTC

clone_size: once
v_call: TRBV4-2
j_call: TRBJ1-2
d_call: TRBD1
cdr3_aa: CASSQTRGPQGYTF
cdr3_nt: TGTGCCAGCAGCCAAACCAGGGGGCCACAGGGCTACACCTTC

clone_size: once
v_call: TRBV11-3
j_call: TRBJ2-1
d_call: TRBD1
cdr3_aa: CASSLGGTGWGNEQFF
cdr3_nt: TGTGCCAGCAGCTTAGGTGGGACAGGGTGGGGGAATGAGCAGTTCTTC

clone_size: -
v_call: TRBV15
j_call: TRBJ2-5
d_call: TRBD1
cdr3_aa: CATSRDPGGFGSGETQYF
cdr3_nt: TGTGCCACCAGCAGAGATCCAGGGGGCTTCGGGTCGGGAGAGACCCAGTACTTC

clone_size: -
v_call: TRBV28
j_call: TRBJ2-7
d_call: TRBD2
cdr3_aa: CASSRGTSGSYEQYF
cdr3_nt: TGTGCCAGCAGTCGGGGGACTAGTGGCTCCTACGAGCAGTACTTC

clone_size: -
v_call: TRBV6-5
j_call: TRBJ2-5
d_call: -
cdr3_aa: CASSWSQGETQYF
cdr3_nt: TGTGCCAGCAGTTGGTCCCAGGGGGAGACCCAGTACTTC

clone_size: -
v_call: TRBV13
j_call: TRBJ2-1
d_call: TRBD1
cdr3_aa: CASSLRWTGEYNEQFF
cdr3_nt: TGTGCCAGCAGCTTACGTTGGACAGGGGAGTACAATGAGCAGTTCTTC

clone_size: few
v_call: TRBV19
j_call: TRBJ1-2
d_call: TRBD1
cdr3_aa: CASSLPDRGSIGYTF
cdr3_nt: TGTGCCAGTAGTTTACCTGACAGGGGAAGCATCGGCTACACCTTC

clone_size: -
v_call: TRBV6-2/TRBV6-3
j_call: TRBJ1-2
d_call: -
cdr3_aa: CASSYSRAGVMDGYTF
cdr3_nt: TGTGCCAGCAGTTACTCGAGAGCAGGGGTGATGGATGGCTACACCTTC

clone_size: -
v_call: TRBV28
j_call: TRBJ2-7
d_call: TRBD1
cdr3_aa: CASSKAGTGGQAYF
cdr3_nt: TGTGCCAGCAGTAAAGCCGGGACAGGGGGGCAGGCGTACTTC

clone_size: -
v_call: TRBV5-4
j_call: TRBJ2-2
d_call: TRBD1
cdr3_aa: CASRRTGAGELFF
cdr3_nt: TGTGCCAGCAGACGGACAGGCGCCGGGGAGCTGTTTTTT

clone_size: once
v_call: TRBV11-2
j_call: TRBJ1-1
d_call: TRBD1
cdr3_aa: CASSLNGQGNTEAFF
cdr3_nt: TGTGCCAGCAGCTTGAACGGACAGGGGAACACTGAAGCTTTCTTT

clone_size: -
v_call: TRBV6-5
j_call: TRBJ2-1
d_call: -
cdr3_aa: CASSYSPGGGQFF
cdr3_nt: TGTGCCAGCAGTTACTCGCCGGGGGGCGGGCAGTTCTTC

clone_size: -
v_call: TRBV5-1
j_call: TRBJ1-1
d_call: TRBD1
cdr3_aa: CASSSDAGNRGTEAFF
cdr3_nt: TGCGCCAGCAGCTCGGATGCAGGGAACAGGGGCACTGAAGCTTTCTTT

clone_size: -
v_call: TRBV4-3
j_call: TRBJ2-1
d_call: TRBD1
cdr3_aa: CASSQVPGQGYNEQFF
cdr3_nt: TGCGCCAGCAGCCAAGTGCCGGGACAGGGTTATAATGAGCAGTTCTTC

clone_size: -
v_call: TRBV9
j_call: TRBJ2-3
d_call: TRBD2
cdr3_aa: CASSVARLAGNAQYF
cdr3_nt: TGTGCCAGCAGCGTAGCCCGGCTAGCGGGGAATGCGCAGTATTTT

clone_size: -
v_call: TRBV4-3
j_call: TRBJ2-7
d_call: -
cdr3_aa: CASSQEALDTSYEQYF
cdr3_nt: TGCGCCAGCAGCCAAGAGGCCCTGGACACCTCCTACGAGCAGTACTTC

clone_size: -
v_call: TRBV5-6
j_call: TRBJ1-3
d_call: -
cdr3_aa: CASSFRGPGNTIYF
cdr3_nt: TGTGCCAGCAGCTTTAGGGGTCCCGGAAACACCATATATTTT

clone_size: -
v_call: TRBV3-1/TRBV3-2
j_call: TRBJ2-7
d_call: TRBD2
cdr3_aa: CASSRTGGTSGSEQYF
cdr3_nt: TGTGCCAGCAGCCGGACAGGAGGGACTAGCGGGAGCGAGCAGTACTTC

clone_size: -
v_call: TRBV5-1
j_call: TRBJ1-2
d_call: -
cdr3_aa: CASSPDTNYGYTF
cdr3_nt: TGCGCCAGCAGCCCAGACACTAACTATGGCTACACCTTC

clone_size: -
v_call: TRBV4-3
j_call: TRBJ1-2
d_call: TRBD1
cdr3_aa: CASSQDDRGPNYGYTF
cdr3_nt: TGCGCCAGCAGCCAAGATGACAGGGGGCCCAACTATGGCTACACCTTC

clone_size: -
v_call: TRBV30
j_call: TRBJ1-2
d_call: -
cdr3_aa: CAWSPDGLRDYGYTF
cdr3_nt: TGTGCCTGGAGTCCCGACGGGTTGCGGGACTATGGCTACACCTTC

clone_size: few
v_call: TRBV15
j_call: TRBJ1-2
d_call: TRBD1
cdr3_aa: CATSRDRTGASGYTF
cdr3_nt: TGTGCCACCAGCAGAGATCGAACAGGGGCTTCTGGCTACACCTTC

clone_size: -
v_call: TRBV7-9
j_call: TRBJ2-6
d_call: -
cdr3_aa: CASSYRGSGANVLTF
cdr3_nt: TGTGCCAGCAGCTACCGCGGATCTGGGGCCAACGTCCTGACTTTC

clone_size: -
v_call: TRBV7-2
j_call: TRBJ2-4
d_call: -
cdr3_aa: CASSTDTSGNIQYF
cdr3_nt: TGTGCCAGCAGTACCGATACTAGTGGGAACATTCAGTACTTC

clone_size: once
v_call: TRBV20-1
j_call: TRBJ2-3
d_call: TRBD2
cdr3_aa: CSASSSGRPDTQYF
cdr3_nt: TGCAGTGCTAGTTCCAGCGGGAGGCCAGATACGCAGTATTTT

clone_size: -
v_call: TRBV3-1/TRBV3-2
j_call: TRBJ1-6
d_call: -
cdr3_aa: CASSQVGHPDYNSPLHF
cdr3_nt: TGTGCCAGCAGCCAGGTTGGGCACCCGGACTATAATTCACCCCTCCACTTT

clone_size: -
v_call: TRBV4-2
j_call: TRBJ2-1
d_call: TRBD2
cdr3_aa: CASSQATSGAYNEQFF
cdr3_nt: TGTGCCAGCAGCCAAGCTACTAGCGGAGCCTACAATGAGCAGTTCTTC

clone_size: -
v_call: TRBV27
j_call: TRBJ2-1
d_call: -
cdr3_aa: CASRGASSYNEQFF
cdr3_nt: TGTGCCAGCAGGGGCGCAAGCTCCTACAATGAGCAGTTCTTC

clone_size: once
v_call: TRBV12-3/TRBV12-4
j_call: TRBJ1-1
d_call: TRBD1
cdr3_aa: CASSLTPGQEAFF
cdr3_nt: TGTGCCAGCAGTTTAACCCCGGGACAGGAAGCTTTCTTT

clone_size: -
v_call: TRBV29-1
j_call: TRBJ1-1
d_call: TRBD1
cdr3_aa: CSAGQGAWYTEAFF
cdr3_nt: TGCAGCGCCGGACAGGGGGCCTGGTACACTGAAGCTTTCTTT

clone_size: -
v_call: TRBV4-2
j_call: TRBJ1-1
d_call: TRBD1
cdr3_aa: CASSQPDRGAEAFF
cdr3_nt: TGTGCCAGCAGCCAACCTGACAGGGGCGCTGAAGCTTTCTTT

clone_size: -
v_call: TRBV7-2
j_call: TRBJ2-1
d_call: TRBD2
cdr3_aa: CASSRSGGTSSYNEQFF
cdr3_nt: TGTGCCAGCAGCCGTAGCGGGGGCACCAGCTCCTACAATGAGCAGTTCTTC

clone_size: few
v_call: TRBV7-8
j_call: TRBJ1-1
d_call: TRBD1
cdr3_aa: CASSPPTGLNTEAFF
cdr3_nt: TGTGCCAGCAGCCCCCCGACAGGGTTGAACACTGAAGCTTTCTTT

clone_size: -
v_call: TRBV12-3/TRBV12-4
j_call: TRBJ2-3
d_call: -
cdr3_aa: CASSFLGTDTQYF
cdr3_nt: TGTGCCAGCAGTTTTCTCGGCACAGATACGCAGTATTTT

clone_size: once
v_call: TRBV4-3
j_call: TRBJ1-1
d_call: -
cdr3_aa: CASSQAQGNTEAFF
cdr3_nt: TGCGCCAGCAGCCAAGCTCAGGGGAACACTGAAGCTTTCTTT

clone_size: -
v_call: TRBV19
j_call: TRBJ1-5
d_call: -
cdr3_aa: CASSMSGTLRGNQPQHF
cdr3_nt: TGTGCCAGTAGTATGTCTGGTACACTCAGGGGCAATCAGCCCCAGCATTTT

clone_size: -
v_call: TRBV18
j_call: TRBJ2-1
d_call: -
cdr3_aa: CASSSDKLNEQFF
cdr3_nt: TGTGCCAGCTCGTCCGACAAGCTCAATGAGCAGTTCTTC

clone_size: -
v_call: TRBV28
j_call: TRBJ2-5
d_call: -
cdr3_aa: CASSLPGTRKETQYF
cdr3_nt: TGTGCCAGCAGTTTACCCGGGACACGTAAAGAGACCCAGTACTTC

clone_size: many
v_call: TRBV5-5
j_call: TRBJ1-5
d_call: TRBD1
cdr3_aa: CASSPDGGTVFKPQHF
cdr3_nt: TGTGCCAGCAGCCCGGACGGAGGGACAGTTTTCAAGCCCCAGCATTTT

clone_size: few
v_call: TRBV28
j_call: TRBJ1-2
d_call: -
cdr3_aa: CASRTPQGAYGYTF
cdr3_nt: TGTGCCAGCAGGACCCCACAGGGAGCCTATGGCTACACCTTC

clone_size: -
v_call: TRBV5-1
j_call: TRBJ1-1
d_call: -
cdr3_aa: CASSRGAHTNTEAFF
cdr3_nt: TGCGCCAGCAGTCGGGGGGCCCATACGAACACTGAAGCTTTCTTT

clone_size: -
v_call: TRBV5-1
j_call: TRBJ1-4
d_call: TRBD1
cdr3_aa: CASSLRGGSEKLFF
cdr3_nt: TGCGCCAGCAGCTTGCGAGGGGGCTCTGAAAAACTGTTTTTT

clone_size: -
v_call: TRBV6-5
j_call: TRBJ1-2
d_call: TRBD1
cdr3_aa: CASSSRDSFSGYTF
cdr3_nt: TGTGCCAGCAGCAGCCGGGACAGCTTCTCCGGCTACACCTTC

clone_size: -
v_call: TRBV2
j_call: TRBJ2-7
d_call: TRBD1
cdr3_aa: CATLRGQTYEQYF
cdr3_nt: TGTGCCACACTACGGGGACAGACCTACGAGCAGTACTTC

clone_size: once
v_call: TRBV15
j_call: TRBJ2-1
d_call: TRBD2
cdr3_aa: CATSSPSSGGARYNEQFF
cdr3_nt: TGTGCCACCAGCAGCCCTTCTAGCGGGGGGGCTCGATACAATGAGCAGTTCTTC

clone_size: -
v_call: TRBV5-5
j_call: TRBJ2-7
d_call: -
cdr3_aa: CASSFLPQGRYEQYF
cdr3_nt: TGTGCCAGCAGCTTCCTACCACAGGGTCGGTACGAGCAGTACTTC

clone_size: -
v_call: TRBV9
j_call: TRBJ2-2
d_call: TRBD2
cdr3_aa: CASSPRTSGAANTGELFF
cdr3_nt: TGTGCCAGCAGCCCAAGGACTAGCGGGGCCGCGAACACCGGGGAGCTGTTTTTT

clone_size: -
v_call: TRBV7-6
j_call: TRBJ1-2
d_call: TRBD1
cdr3_aa: CASSLYRGFRPGAGYTF
cdr3_nt: TGTGCCAGCAGCTTGTACAGGGGTTTTCGTCCGGGAGCTGGCTACACCTTC

clone_size: -
v_call: TRBV5-4
j_call: TRBJ2-3
d_call: -
cdr3_aa: CASLLSADRGDTQYF
cdr3_nt: TGTGCCAGCTTATTATCGGCCGACCGGGGGGATACGCAGTATTTT

clone_size: -
v_call: TRBV6-4
j_call: TRBJ2-1
d_call: -
cdr3_aa: CASSDARYNEQFF
cdr3_nt: TGTGCCAGCAGTGACGCTAGATACAATGAGCAGTTCTTC

clone_size: -
v_call: TRBV7-2
j_call: TRBJ2-5
d_call: -
cdr3_aa: CASTLQETQYF
cdr3_nt: TGTGCCAGCACCCTACAAGAGACCCAGTACTTC

clone_size: -
v_call: TRBV7-6
j_call: TRBJ1-5
d_call: -
cdr3_aa: CASSLESARGDQPQHF
cdr3_nt: TGTGCCAGCAGCTTAGAGTCAGCAAGGGGTGATCAGCCCCAGCATTTT

clone_size: once
v_call: TRBV7-6
j_call: TRBJ1-2
d_call: TRBD1
cdr3_aa: CASSLVGGTDIKTNYGYTF
cdr3_nt: TGTGCCAGCAGCTTAGTCGGCGGGACAGATATAAAAACTAACTATGGCTACACCTTC

clone_size: -
v_call: TRBV10-1
j_call: TRBJ2-7
d_call: TRBD1
cdr3_aa: CASSESLGQGVEQYF
cdr3_nt: TGCGCCAGCAGTGAGTCCCTTGGACAGGGGGTCGAGCAGTACTTC